The 7 T cell receptor beta chains listed next were all sequenced from one sample in a study of a mutant IDH1 vaccine in newly diagnosed glioma. Clones were read by immunoSEQ multiplex PCR, and TCRdb kept only the in-frame ones, dropping some. The table shows 35,000 to 45,000 clones, with approximately 90% occurring only once. As for time point: week 35, safety follow-up. Topical imiquimod accompanied each vaccine dose, which consisted of 300 ug of mutant IDH1 20-mer peptide. These receptors have no known antigen. Sequenced material: PBMCs, taken from a glioma patient whose treatment included an IDH1 peptide vaccine. These receptors were collected from a man aged 40-49 years with glioma.

The chain carries TRBV28 and TRBJ2-7; TRBD1 matches at 8 bases. The V gene end was trimmed by 6 bases and the J gene end by 0 bases; junction bases not matched to a gene: 7. The CDR3 extends over 15 amino acids. Germline-derived CDR1 and CDR2 are MDHEN and SYDVKM. The DNA of the CDR3 is TGTGCCAGCAGCAACTTGGGGACAGGCTCCTACGAGCAGTACGTC. Protein sequence: CASSNLGTGSYEQYV.

This clone was recorded once. The V call is TRBV2, the J call TRBJ1-6; 10 bases fit TRBD1. J was trimmed by 9 bases and V by 5 bases; bases with no gene match: 10. Germline V gene sequence: CDR1 SNHLY, CDR2 FYNNEI. The CDR3 is 16 amino acids. The CDR3 loop reads CASSIRGDRGVSPLHF. The CDR3 DNA follows: TGTGCCAGCAGTATAAGGGGGGACAGGGGTGTTTCACCCCTCCACTTT.

V is TRBV30 and J is TRBJ1-1; possibly TRBD1 for D (6 bases). The CDR3 totals 13 residues. Trimming shortened V by 5 bases and J by 0 bases, and 10 bases separated the two germline ends. Germline CDR1 reads GTSNPN; CDR2 reads SVGIG (reference sequence). The CDR3 here is CAWGGQLNTEAFF. CDR3 sequence (DNA): TGTGCCTGGGGGGGGCAGTTGAACACTGAAGCTTTCTTT.

V is TRBV9 and J is TRBJ2-6; D remains ambiguous. V lost 3 bases to trimming and J lost 0 bases, with 10 bases between them. Germline V gene sequence: CDR1 SGDLS, CDR2 YYNGEE. This CDR3 is 16 amino acids long. DNA of the CDR3: TGTGCCAGCAGCGCTCTTGGGTCCTCTGGGGCCAACGTCCTGACTTTC. It specifies CASSALGSSGANVLTF.

V usage is TRBV30 and J usage is TRBJ1-5; the match to TRBD1 covers 7 bases. V shed 2 bases, J shed 7 bases, and the junction held 5 bases outside the gene matches. The CDR3 runs 13 residues. The germline gives CDR1 GTSNPN, CDR2 SVGIG (reference sequence). The CDR3 region is CAWSPQGGQPQHF. The DNA for the CDR3 is TGTGCCTGGAGTCCCCAGGGGGGGCAGCCCCAGCATTTT.

The chain uses TRBV7-6 and TRBJ2-5; D remains unclear. The CDR3 spans 16 residues. The germline V gene has CDR1 SGHVS and CDR2 FNYEAQ. Trimming stripped 4 bases from V and 1 base from J, with 16 bases between. CDR3 region: CASSSSAGLIQETQYF. Written as DNA, the CDR3 is TGTGCCAGCAGCTCGTCAGCAGGATTGATCCAAGAGACCCAGTACTTC.

This chain joins TRBV11-2 and TRBJ2-7; 9 bases are a match to TRBD2. The trim removed 5 bases at V and 5 bases at J, leaving 10 bases unmatched. The CDR3 covers 15 residues. Germline values: CDR1 SGHAT, CDR2 FQNNGV. The chain's CDR3 is CASSRSGGRGHEQYV. CDR3 DNA sequence: TGTGCCAGCAGCCGCTCCGGCGGGAGGGGACACGAGCAGTACGTC.